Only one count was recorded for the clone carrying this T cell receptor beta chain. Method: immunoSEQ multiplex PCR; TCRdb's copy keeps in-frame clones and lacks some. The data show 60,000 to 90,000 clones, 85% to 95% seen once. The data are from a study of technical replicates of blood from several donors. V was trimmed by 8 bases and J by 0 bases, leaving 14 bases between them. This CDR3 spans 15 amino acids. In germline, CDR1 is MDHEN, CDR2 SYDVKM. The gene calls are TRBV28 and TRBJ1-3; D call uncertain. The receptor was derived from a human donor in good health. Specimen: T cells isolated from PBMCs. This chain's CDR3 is CASGLGWSSGNTIYF. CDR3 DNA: TGTGCCAGCGGACTGGGGTGGAGCTCTGGAAACACCATATATTTT. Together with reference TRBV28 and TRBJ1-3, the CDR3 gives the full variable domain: DVKVTQSSRYLVKRTGEKVFLECVQDMDHENMFWYRQDPGLGLRLIYFSYDVKMKEKGDIPEGYSVSREKKERFSLILESASTNQTSMYLCASGLGWSSGNTIYFGEGSWLTVV.